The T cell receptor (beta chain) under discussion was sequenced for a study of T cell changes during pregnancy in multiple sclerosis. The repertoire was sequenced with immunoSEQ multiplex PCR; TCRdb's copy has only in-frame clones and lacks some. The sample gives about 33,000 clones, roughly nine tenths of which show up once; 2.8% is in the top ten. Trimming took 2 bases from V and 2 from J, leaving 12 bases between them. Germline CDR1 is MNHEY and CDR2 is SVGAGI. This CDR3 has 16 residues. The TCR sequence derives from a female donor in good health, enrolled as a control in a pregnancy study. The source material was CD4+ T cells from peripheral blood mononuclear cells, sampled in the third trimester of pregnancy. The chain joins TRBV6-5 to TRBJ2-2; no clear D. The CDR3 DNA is TGTGCCAGCAGTTACAACCCCCACTTAAACACCGGGGAGCTGTTTTTT. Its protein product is CASSYNPHLNTGELFF.